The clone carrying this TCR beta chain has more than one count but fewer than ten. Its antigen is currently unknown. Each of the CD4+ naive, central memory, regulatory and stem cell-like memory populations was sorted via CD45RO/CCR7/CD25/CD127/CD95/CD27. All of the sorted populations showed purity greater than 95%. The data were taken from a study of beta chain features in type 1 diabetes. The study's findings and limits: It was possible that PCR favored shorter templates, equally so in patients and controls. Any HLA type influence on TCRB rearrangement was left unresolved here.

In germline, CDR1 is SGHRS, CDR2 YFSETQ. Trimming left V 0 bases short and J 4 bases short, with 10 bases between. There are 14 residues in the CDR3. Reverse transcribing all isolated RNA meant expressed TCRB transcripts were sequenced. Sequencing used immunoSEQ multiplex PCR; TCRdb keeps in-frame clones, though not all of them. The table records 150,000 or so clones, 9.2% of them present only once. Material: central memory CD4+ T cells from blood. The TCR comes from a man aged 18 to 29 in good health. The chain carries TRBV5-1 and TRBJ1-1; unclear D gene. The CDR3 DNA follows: TGCGCCAGCAGCTTGGTGGTCGCCGGCACTGAAGCTTTCTTT. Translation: CASSLVVAGTEAFF.